The rows below give T cell receptor beta chains drawn from one sample of a study of spatial heterogeneity in lung cancer. Using its own MiXCR run on the 5' RACE reads, TCRdb lists one record per CDR3 protein. The sample yields tens of thousands of distinct CDR3 sequences, over 9.5% seen once. The specimen was PBMCs, collected at surgery. These receptors originate from a male donor with early-stage non-small cell lung cancer. The CDR3 runs from the conserved cysteine through the conserved F or W. D genes are given only for firm matches. Not all rows give a size; the values are once, few, many and, for expanded clones, a class.

>-|TRBJ1-4|TRBV7-9|-
CASSPGVTNEKLFF
TGTGCCAGCAGCCCGGGCGTAACTAATGAAAAACTGTTTTTT
>few|TRBJ1-5|TRBV19|-
CASSGQAQGNQPQHF
TGTGCCAGTAGTGGGCAGGCCCAAGGCAATCAGCCCCAGCATTTT
>many|TRBJ2-5|TRBV6-6|-
CASSYVGEETQYF
TGTGCCAGCAGTTACGTAGGAGAGGAGACCCAGTACTTC
>few|TRBJ2-1|TRBV3-1|TRBD1
CASSPRQGEWDEQFF
TGTGCCAGCAGCCCGAGACAGGGGGAGTGGGATGAGCAGTTCTTC
>few|TRBJ2-7|TRBV14|-
CASSPDSSYEQYF
TGTGCCAGCAGCCCCGACAGTTCCTACGAGCAGTACTTC
>-|TRBJ1-1|TRBV7-9|-
CASSLAGRAKASNTEAFF
TGTGCCAGCAGCTTAGCTGGCCGCGCTAAGGCGTCGAACACTGAAGCTTTCTTT
>few|TRBJ1-1|TRBV12-3/TRBV12-4|TRBD1
CASSPGQGILRNTEAFF
TGTGCCAGCAGCCCCGGACAGGGAATACTAAGGAACACTGAAGCTTTCTTT
>-|TRBJ1-3|TRBV12-3/TRBV12-4|TRBD1
CASSGLGKDRGLSGNTIYF
TGTGCCAGCAGTGGCCTGGGGAAGGACAGGGGGCTCTCTGGAAACACCATATATTTT
>-|TRBJ2-3|TRBV5-6|TRBD2
CASSPKVGSGSLVADTQYF
TGTGCCAGCAGCCCGAAAGTCGGGAGCGGGAGTTTGGTGGCAGATACGCAGTATTTT
>-|TRBJ2-2|TRBV9|-
CASSVDGNTGELFF
TGTGCCAGCAGCGTTGATGGTAACACCGGGGAGCTGTTTTTT
>few|TRBJ2-3|TRBV7-2|TRBD2
CASSLLAGDMDTQYF
TGTGCCAGCAGCCTGCTAGCGGGGGATATGGATACGCAGTATTTT
>-|TRBJ2-5|TRBV20-1|TRBD2
CSAHGLGKETQYF
TGCAGTGCCCACGGACTAGGAAAAGAGACCCAGTACTTC
>-|TRBJ1-6|TRBV4-3|-
CASSQGWDYWNSPLHF
TGCGCCAGCAGCCAAGGATGGGATTACTGGAATTCACCCCTCCACTTT
>few|TRBJ2-1|TRBV6-6|TRBD2
CASSYPGLAGAGEQFF
TGTGCCAGCAGTTACCCCGGGCTAGCGGGGGCGGGTGAGCAGTTCTTC
>-|TRBJ2-7|TRBV2|TRBD1
CASSGGRDRGYEQYF
TGTGCCAGCAGCGGAGGCCGAGACAGGGGTTACGAGCAGTACTTC
>many|TRBJ2-1|TRBV7-9|TRBD2
CASSLTLAGVEQFF
TGTGCCAGCAGCTTAACGCTAGCGGGGGTTGAGCAGTTCTTC
>few|TRBJ1-1|TRBV4-2|TRBD1
CASSQHRDSNTEAFF
TGTGCCAGCAGCCAACATCGGGACAGCAACACTGAAGCTTTCTTT
>-|TRBJ1-3|TRBV7-2|TRBD1
CASSLAGTGGNTIYF
TGTGCCAGCAGCTTAGCTGGGACAGGTGGAAACACCATATATTTT
>few|TRBJ2-5|TRBV6-5|-
CASSYLKGSLQETQYF
TGTGCCAGCAGTTATTTAAAGGGTTCCCTCCAAGAGACCCAGTACTTC
>few|TRBJ2-1|TRBV29-1|-
CSVEGGLGGEQFF
TGCAGCGTTGAAGGGGGACTAGGGGGCGAGCAGTTCTTC
>-|TRBJ1-2|TRBV7-2|-
CASSFSGSNYGYTF
TGTGCCAGCAGCTTTTCAGGGAGTAACTATGGCTACACCTTC
>few|TRBJ2-5|TRBV12-3/TRBV12-4|-
CASCRTARETQYF
TGTGCCAGCTGTCGTACGGCGAGAGAGACCCAGTACTTC
>-|TRBJ2-7|TRBV7-9|-
CASSLRAADYEQYF
TGTGCCAGCAGCTTAAGGGCGGCTGACTACGAGCAGTACTTC
>-|TRBJ1-6|TRBV12-3/TRBV12-4|-
CASSANNSPLHF
TGTGCCAGCAGTGCCAATAATTCACCCCTCCACTTT
>few|TRBJ1-2|TRBV7-3|-
CASSPQPNYGYTF
TGTGCCAGCAGCCCTCAGCCTAACTATGGCTACACCTTC
>many|TRBJ1-5|TRBV7-8|-
CASSLGGDRINQPQHF
TGTGCCAGCAGCTTAGGGGGAGACAGGATAAATCAGCCCCAGCATTTT
>-|TRBJ2-7|TRBV27|-
CASSLDRSYEQYF
TGTGCCAGCAGCTTAGACCGGAGCTACGAGCAGTACTTC
>many|TRBJ2-1|TRBV28|TRBD2
CASSRTSGSQNEQFF
TGTGCCAGCAGCAGGACTAGCGGGAGTCAAAATGAGCAGTTCTTC
>many|TRBJ2-1|TRBV7-2|TRBD2
CASSLRLAGSYNEQFF
TGTGCCAGCAGCTTAAGACTAGCGGGTTCCTACAATGAGCAGTTCTTC
>few|TRBJ2-6|TRBV20-1|TRBD1
CSAKDRDSGANVLTF
TGCAGTGCAAAGGACAGGGACTCTGGGGCCAACGTCCTGACTTTC
>-|TRBJ2-3|TRBV20-1|TRBD1
CSARDRETDTQYF
TGCAGTGCTAGGGACAGGGAGACAGATACGCAGTATTTT
>few|TRBJ2-7|TRBV7-9|-
CASSLESTAGYF
TGTGCCAGCAGCTTAGAGTCGACAGCCGGATACTTC
>few|TRBJ2-2|TRBV12-3/TRBV12-4|-
CASSFGAGELFF
TGTGCCAGCAGTTTTGGGGCCGGGGAGCTGTTTTTT
>few|TRBJ2-7|TRBV30|-
CAWRSGTLGQYF
TGTGCCTGGAGGTCGGGGACCTTGGGGCAGTACTTC
>-|TRBJ2-1|TRBV29-1|-
CSVVGGGSLLEQFF
TGCAGCGTTGTAGGCGGGGGCTCCCTTCTTGAGCAGTTCTTC
>-|TRBJ2-2|TRBV3-1|-
CASSQGLSGTGELFF
TGTGCCAGCAGCCAAGGGTTGAGTGGGACCGGGGAGCTGTTTTTT
>few|TRBJ1-4|TRBV2|-
CAPGGPGDEKLFF
TGTGCCCCTGGGGGACCTGGGGATGAAAAACTGTTTTTT
>-|TRBJ2-7|TRBV27|TRBD1
CASRQTGGPYEQYF
TGTGCCAGCAGGCAGACAGGGGGCCCCTACGAGCAGTACTTC
>many|TRBJ2-1|TRBV28|-
CASSPPFAGRGNEQFF
TGTGCCAGCAGCCCACCCTTCGCCGGCCGGGGAAATGAGCAGTTCTTC
>few|TRBJ2-1|TRBV20-1|-
CSARDGERPINEQFF
TGCAGTGCTAGAGATGGAGAGCGGCCGATCAATGAGCAGTTCTTC
>-|TRBJ1-2|TRBV7-9|-
CASSPSWDSGYTF
TGTGCCAGCAGCCCTAGCTGGGATTCTGGCTACACCTTC
>many|TRBJ2-1|TRBV7-6|-
CASSPTRNEQFF
TGTGCCAGCAGCCCCACTCGCAATGAGCAGTTCTTC
>few|TRBJ2-3|TRBV3-1|-
CASSQEARGSTDTQYF
TGTGCCAGCAGCCAAGAAGCGCGGGGAAGCACAGATACGCAGTATTTT
>-|TRBJ1-1|TRBV2|-
CASRGQEGGNTEAFF
TGTGCCAGCAGGGGCCAAGAAGGGGGGAACACTGAAGCTTTCTTT
>few|TRBJ2-5|TRBV2|TRBD2
CASSWGGRDQETQYF
TGTGCCAGCAGTTGGGGCGGGAGGGACCAAGAGACCCAGTACTTC
>-|TRBJ1-3|TRBV7-2|TRBD1
CASSFPGGLAGNTIYF
TGTGCCAGCAGCTTCCCAGGGGGCTTAGCAGGAAACACCATATATTTT
>-|TRBJ2-7|TRBV20-1|-
CSAFGGGGVEQYF
TGCAGTGCTTTCGGGGGTGGAGGTGTCGAGCAGTACTTC
>-|TRBJ2-7|TRBV2|TRBD2
CASSDQSSGISEQYF
TGTGCCAGCAGTGATCAGTCTAGCGGGATTAGCGAGCAGTACTTC
>medium-sized|TRBJ2-5|TRBV7-2|-
CASSLGTDQETQYF
TGTGCCAGCAGCTTAGGGACTGATCAAGAGACCCAGTACTTC
>few|TRBJ2-6|TRBV6-2/TRBV6-3|-
CASSPASLSSGANVLTF
TGTGCCAGCAGTCCCGCGTCACTCAGCTCTGGGGCCAACGTCCTGACTTTC